These 30 T cell receptor beta chains originate from one sample sequenced in a study of OX40 agonist ivuxolimab in advanced cancers. Produced via immunoSEQ multiplex PCR; TCRdb's table is partial and in-frame only. The profile shows tens of thousands of clones, roughly 92% of them singletons. Material: CD4+ or CD8+ T cells sorted from blood, obtained in a trial of the OX40 agonist ivuxolimab. The receptors come from an adult with an advanced solid tumor such as melanoma, head and neck, liver or kidney cancer.

V usage is TRBV10-3 and J usage is TRBJ2-5; the D is unclear. This CDR3 contains 12 residues. CDR1 and CDR2 from the germline V gene are ENHRY and SYGVKD. V was clipped by 2 bases and J by 5 bases, with 6 bases between them. CDR3 coding DNA: TGTGCCATCAGTGAGCTGGGGGAGACCCAGTACTTC. Amino acid sequence: CAISELGETQYF.

This sequence joins TRBV27 and TRBJ2-1; 11 bases line up with TRBD2. This CDR3 region has 14 residues. From germline, CDR1 is MNHEY and CDR2 SMNVEV (reference sequence). Trimming took 7 bases from V and 7 from J; bases not matched to a gene: 6. CDR3 nucleotide sequence: TGTGCCAGCAACCTAGCGGGAGGTAAAAATGAGCAGTTCTTC. It codes for CASNLAGGKNEQFF.

This clone occurred once. The gene calls are TRBV5-5 and TRBJ1-2; 7 nucleotides align to TRBD1. CDR3 size: 13 residues. The trim removed 4 bases at V and 5 bases at J, leaving 5 bases unmatched. Germline assignment: CDR1 SGHKS and CDR2 YYEKEE (reference sequence). The CDR3 DNA follows: TGTGCCAGCAGCCTTGGACAGGAGTATGGCTACACCTTC. Its translation is CASSLGQEYGYTF.

The chain has TRBV30 and TRBJ1-2, with a weak D call TRBD1 (6 bases). The CDR3 has 12 amino acids. The germline CDR1 and CDR2 sequences are GTSNPN and SVGIG (reference sequence). V was clipped by 1 base and J by 6 bases, with 9 bases between them. This CDR3 is CAWSATGHGYTF. Written as DNA, the CDR3 is TGTGCCTGGAGTGCTACAGGGCATGGCTACACCTTC.

The genes are TRBV13 and TRBJ2-4; a possible D gene is TRBD2 (5 bases). CDR1 is PRHDT, CDR2 FYEKMQ, per germline (reference sequence). The CDR3 spans 16 residues. Trimming left V 5 bases short and J 1 base short, with 15 bases between. The CDR3, as DNA: TGTGCCAGCAGCAATGGAGGTGCGTTGGCCAAAAACATTCAGTACTTC. Translating gives CASSNGGALAKNIQYF.

There are a few counts of this clone. The genes are TRBV19 and TRBJ1-1; D is uncertain. The length of the CDR3 is 13 residues. Germline V lookup: CDR1 LNHDA, CDR2 SQIVND (reference sequence). Trimming took off 6 bases at V and 1 base at J, with 9 bases between the two ends. CDR3 amino acids: CASRAQWNTEAFF. In nucleotides, the CDR3 is TGTGCCAGTAGGGCCCAGTGGAACACTGAAGCTTTCTTT. The variable domain in full, with the rest retrieved from reference TRBV19 and TRBJ1-1, is DGGITQSPKYLFRKEGQNVTLSCEQNLNHDAMYWYRQDPGQGLRLIYYSQIVNDFQKGDIAEGYSVSREKKESFPLTVTSAQKNPTAFYLCASRAQWNTEAFFGQGTRLTVV.

V gene TRBV6-5 combines with J gene TRBJ1-6, with 7 bases aligning to TRBD1. The J segment lost 6 bases and the V segment lost 2 bases, leaving 4 bases of the junction unmatched. Germline assignment: CDR1 MNHEY and CDR2 SVGAGI. The CDR3 covers 15 residues. In nucleotides, the CDR3 is TGTGCCAGCAGTTACACGACAGGGACTAATTCACCCCTCCACTTT. Amino acids: CASSYTTGTNSPLHF.

The chain recombines TRBV7-9 with TRBJ2-1, with TRBD2 matching over 14 bases. V lost 5 bases, J lost 0 bases, and 9 bases stayed unmatched. CDR3 length: 19 residues. Germline CDR1 and CDR2: SEHNR and FQNEAQ (reference sequence). This CDR3 reads CASSPGLAGVMSSYNEQFF. Here the CDR3 DNA reads TGTGCCAGCAGCCCGGGACTAGCGGGGGTCATGAGCTCCTACAATGAGCAGTTCTTC.

The chain joins TRBV7-6 to TRBJ2-1; maybe TRBD2 (5 bases). Germline V gene lookup returns CDR1 SGHVS and CDR2 FNYEAQ. The V end lost 3 bases, the J end lost 5 bases, and 11 bases lay between the germline ends. This CDR3 region has 14 residues. CDR3 in DNA: TGTGCCAGCAGCTTTAGCGATACCCACAATGAGCAGTTCTTC. Residues: CASSFSDTHNEQFF.

This clone has a handful of counts. This chain uses TRBV27 with TRBJ1-5; no definite D call. Germline V gene lookup returns CDR1 MNHEY and CDR2 SMNVEV (reference sequence). The CDR3 covers 16 residues. Trimming cost V 5 bases and J 3 bases, with 17 bases left between them. The CDR3 DNA follows: TGTGCCAGCAGTCCTGCCAAGGATCTTTTCAATCAGCCCCAGCATTTT. This codes for CASSPAKDLFNQPQHF.

The gene calls are TRBV9 and TRBJ1-2, with 7 bases matching TRBD1. The J segment lost 10 bases and the V segment lost 1 base, leaving 4 bases of the junction unmatched. CDR1 and CDR2 from the germline V gene are SGDLS and YYNGEE. This CDR3 is built from 12 residues. The chain's CDR3 is CASSVSGTDYTF. The CDR3 region has the DNA TGTGCCAGCAGCGTATCCGGGACAGACTACACCTTC.

The chain has TRBV5-5 and TRBJ1-5; TRBD1 aligns across 8 bases. From germline, CDR1 is SGHKS and CDR2 YYEKEE (reference sequence). The CDR3 sequence is 16 residues long. After removal of 0 bases from V and 5 bases from J, the junction contained 7 bases not matched to a gene. The DNA for the CDR3 is TGTGCCAGCAGCTTGGGACTGGGACAGGCATATCAGCCCCAGCATTTT. Its protein is CASSLGLGQAYQPQHF.

This chain links TRBV7-2 with TRBJ2-5, with D perhaps matching TRBD2 (5 bases). In germline, CDR1 is SGHTA, CDR2 FQGNSA. CDR3 length equals 17 residues. V was shortened by 4 bases and J by 2 bases, with 20 bases between the two germline ends. The CDR3 sequence is CASSSLGTAEPQETQYF. As DNA, the CDR3 is TGTGCCAGCAGCTCCTTAGGCACAGCGGAGCCTCAAGAGACCCAGTACTTC.

The chain links TRBV27 to TRBJ2-5, with D possibly TRBD2 on 6 matching bases. CDR1 and CDR2 (germline): MNHEY, SMNVEV (reference sequence). The ends were cut back, 6 bases at V and 2 bases at J, with 13 bases in the middle. The length of the CDR3 is 14 residues. The CDR3 region is CASSQAGGQETQYF. CDR3 bases: TGTGCCAGCAGCCAAGCGGGCGGACAAGAGACCCAGTACTTC.

The chain is built from TRBV7-9 and TRBJ2-1, with 7 bases fitting TRBD2. This CDR3 is 14 amino acids long. Per the germline V gene, CDR1 is SEHNR and CDR2 is FQNEAQ (reference sequence). The V segment lost 5 bases and the J segment 8 bases; nucleotides outside the gene matches: 9. Written as DNA, the CDR3 is TGTGCCAGCAGCCCGGGAGGAAGCATTCATGAGCAGTTCTTC. The encoded protein is CASSPGGSIHEQFF.

This chain links TRBV5-1 with TRBJ2-5; 7 nucleotides line up with TRBD2. The CDR3 consists of 14 residues. Germline assignment: CDR1 SGHRS and CDR2 YFSETQ. J gave up 3 bases and V 7 bases, and 9 bases lay outside the gene matches. For the CDR3, the DNA is TGCGCCAGCCAGACTAGCCGCCGGGAAGAGACCCAGTACTTC. It is translated as CASQTSRREETQYF.

The chain is built from TRBV2 and TRBJ2-1, with TRBD2 identical over 9 bases. V was pared by 4 bases and J by 9 bases, with 4 bases of the junction left unmatched. Germline values: CDR1 SNHLY, CDR2 FYNNEI. This CDR3 is built from 13 residues. CDR3 region: CASSGNSGGEQFF. In DNA, the CDR3 is TGTGCCAGCAGTGGAAATAGCGGGGGTGAGCAGTTCTTC.

The count of this clone is one. The chain couples TRBV19 to TRBJ2-3; 13 nucleotides match TRBD2. Per germline, CDR1 LNHDA and CDR2 SQIVND (reference sequence). V shed 5 bases and J 6 bases; nucleotides not matched to a gene: 8. The CDR3 spans 16 residues. The CDR3 here is CASSVLAGGPSDTQYF. In DNA, the CDR3 is TGTGCCAGTAGTGTACTAGCGGGAGGGCCCTCGGATACGCAGTATTTT.

The chain couples TRBV5-1 to TRBJ2-2; D could derive from TRBD1 or TRBD2 (6 bases each). In germline, CDR1 is SGHRS, CDR2 YFSETQ. The CDR3 contains 15 residues. V was clipped by 5 bases and J by 0 bases, with 11 bases between them. The CDR3 is CASRGGNANTGELFF. Here the CDR3 DNA reads TGCGCCAGCAGAGGGGGGAACGCGAACACCGGGGAGCTGTTTTTT.

The J gene is TRBJ2-1, the V gene TRBV7-3; 9 positions agree with TRBD2. The CDR3 covers 15 residues. Trimming cost V 3 bases and J 10 bases; bases outside gene matches: 10. Germline V gene data show CDR1 as SGHTA and CDR2 as FQGTGA. The CDR3 is CASSFTASGVGEQFF. The CDR3 coding sequence is TGTGCCAGCAGCTTTACAGCTAGCGGGGTAGGGGAGCAGTTCTTC.

The chain links TRBV7-9 to TRBJ2-5; 8 bases are shared with TRBD2. The CDR3 totals 18 residues. Losses at the gene ends were 5 bases for V and 4 bases for J; bases not matched to a gene: 18. The V gene's germline CDR1 is SEHNR and CDR2 FQNEAQ (reference sequence). In DNA form, the CDR3 reads TGTGCCAGCAGCCCTACGGGACTAGTCGGGGGAAAGGGAGAGACCCAGTACTTC. The encoded protein is CASSPTGLVGGKGETQYF.

The V and J genes are TRBV6-6 and TRBJ2-7; 8 bases are a match to TRBD1. This CDR3 has 16 amino acids. With V trimmed by 4 bases and J by 0 bases, 8 bases remained unmatched. From germline, CDR1 is MNHNY and CDR2 SVGAGI (reference sequence). The CDR3 DNA sequence: TGTGCCAGCAGTTCAGGGGGCCTTAAACCCTCCTACGAGCAGTACTTC. Translation gives CASSSGGLKPSYEQYF.

The chain joins TRBV6-1 to TRBJ2-2, with D possibly matching TRBD1 (5 bases). V gave up 0 bases and J gave up 6 bases, with 20 bases separating them. In germline, CDR1 is MNHNS, CDR2 SASEGT. The CDR3 extends over 18 amino acids. CDR3 protein: CASSEALDRYRRSGELFF. The CDR3 DNA reads as TGTGCCAGCAGTGAAGCGCTAGATAGGTACAGGCGGTCCGGGGAGCTGTTTTTT.

The table lists this clone with a count of one. The chain recombines TRBV7-9 with TRBJ1-2; D is perhaps TRBD1 (5 bases). Germline loops: CDR1 SEHNR, CDR2 FQNEAQ (reference sequence). The V gene lost 2 bases and the J gene lost 8 bases, with 15 bases spanning the gap. This CDR3 is built from 14 residues. In DNA form, the CDR3 reads TGTGCCAGCAGCTTATTGGGTGGGGCCGGAGGCTACACCTTC. Its protein product is CASSLLGGAGGYTF.

The rearrangement links TRBV2 to TRBJ2-7; D unclear. The CDR3 length is 14 residues. The V and J ends lost 11 bases and 0 bases respectively, with 17 bases between them. The germline gives CDR1 SNHLY, CDR2 FYNNEI. The CDR3 region is CALTKDSFSYEQYF. The CDR3 DNA is TGTGCCTTAACGAAAGATTCCTTCTCCTACGAGCAGTACTTC. The variable domain in full, completed from reference TRBV2 and TRBJ2-7, reads EPEVTQTPSHQVTQMGQEVILRCVPISNHLYFYWYRQILGQKVEFLVSFYNNEISEKSEIFDDQFSVERPDGSNFTLKIRSTKLEDSAMYFCALTKDSFSYEQYFGPGTRLTVT.

This clone occurred once. This chain connects TRBV23-1 to TRBJ2-5; 7 bases are a match to TRBD2. TRBV23-1 is classed as an ORF, of uncertain function. With 2 bases clipped from V and 5 bases from J, the junction kept 11 bases outside the gene matches. This CDR3 is 16 amino acids long. CDR3 sequence (DNA): TGCGCCAGCAGTCAACTCGAGACCGGGACTACTGAGACCCAGTACTTC. Protein: CASSQLETGTTETQYF.

This chain links TRBV7-6 with TRBJ1-5, with 11 positions matching TRBD1. The CDR3 is 13 residues long. Per germline, CDR1 SGHVS and CDR2 FNYEAQ. Germline trimming cut 4 bases from V and 9 bases from J; bases unmatched to any gene: 2. DNA for the CDR3: TGTGCCAGCAGCTGGACAGGGGGCACGCCCCAGCATTTT. Protein: CASSWTGGTPQHF.

The chain couples TRBV7-6 to TRBJ2-7; 7 bases match TRBD1. The junction had 8 bases not matched to a gene; V was cut back by 3 bases and J by 6 bases. This CDR3 comprises 14 residues. Germline V gene data show CDR1 as SGHVS and CDR2 as FNYEAQ. CDR3 amino acids: CASSLFKGAGEQYF. Written as DNA, the CDR3 is TGTGCCAGCAGCTTGTTCAAGGGGGCAGGCGAGCAGTACTTC.

This sequence joins TRBV5-6 and TRBJ1-6; D possibly corresponds to TRBD1 (5 bases). Germline-derived CDR1 and CDR2 are SGHDT and YYEEEE. V lost 0 bases to trimming and J lost 15 bases, with 19 bases between them. The CDR3 contains 15 residues. CDR3 amino acids: CASSLEAGIIPGLHF. In nucleotides, the CDR3 is TGTGCCAGCAGCTTGGAAGCAGGGATAATTCCGGGCCTCCACTTT.

The V and J genes are TRBV19 and TRBJ2-7; unclear D gene. V lost 6 bases, J lost 1 base, and 16 bases lay in between. CDR1 is LNHDA, CDR2 SQIVND, per germline (reference sequence). The CDR3 is 15 amino acids. The CDR3, as DNA: TGTGCCAGTAGCCTGGACCCCCAACCTTCCTACGAGCAGTACTTC. Translating it yields CASSLDPQPSYEQYF.